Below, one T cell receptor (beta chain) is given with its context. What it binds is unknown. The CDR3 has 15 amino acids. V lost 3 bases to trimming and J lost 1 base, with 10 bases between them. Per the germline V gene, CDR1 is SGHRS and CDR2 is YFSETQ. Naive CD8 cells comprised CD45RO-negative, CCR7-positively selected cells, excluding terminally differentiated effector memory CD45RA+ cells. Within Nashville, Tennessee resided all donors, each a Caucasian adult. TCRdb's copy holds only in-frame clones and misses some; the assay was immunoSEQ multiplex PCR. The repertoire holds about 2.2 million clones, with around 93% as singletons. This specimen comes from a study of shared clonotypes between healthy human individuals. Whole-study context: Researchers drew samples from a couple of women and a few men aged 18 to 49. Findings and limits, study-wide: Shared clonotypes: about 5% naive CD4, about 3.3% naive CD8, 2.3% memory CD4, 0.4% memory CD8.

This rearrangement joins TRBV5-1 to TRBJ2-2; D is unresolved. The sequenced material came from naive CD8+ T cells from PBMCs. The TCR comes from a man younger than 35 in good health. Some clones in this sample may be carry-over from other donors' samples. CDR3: CASSSRSENTGELFF. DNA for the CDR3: TGCGCCAGCAGCTCCCGGAGTGAGAACACCGGGGAGCTGTTTTTT.